This paragraph covers one T cell receptor (beta chain) sequence. Its target is unknown. Central memory, naive, regulatory and stem cell-like memory CD4+ cells were sorted by CD45RO/CCR7/CD25/CD127/CD95/CD27. The entry originates in a study of beta chain features in type 1 diabetes. Study information: Healthy donors resembled patients in age, gender and cell yields. Overall study results and limits: High-TCR-expressing cells could be over-represented by cDNA sequencing. TCRB CDR3s from Type 1 diabetes patients were moderately but significantly shorter in all four CD4+ subsets. Healthy donors had naive, central memory and Treg TCRB repertoires that appeared less similar than those seen among patients.

The isolated RNA, all of it, was reverse transcribed, so expressed TCRB transcripts were what got sequenced. Libraries were prepared by immunoSEQ multiplex PCR; TCRdb keeps only in-frame clonotypes and omits some of them. The repertoire includes about 660,000 clones, 11% to 15% of them detected once, and 0.04% sits in the top ten. The specimen was naive CD4+ T cells from blood. The receptor's source is a young man with type 1 diabetes.

The CDR3 is CASSPQPRVGEKLFF. CDR3 DNA: TGTGCCAGCAGCCCCCAACCCCGGGTGGGTGAAAAACTGTTTTTT. The rearrangement joins TRBV9 to TRBJ1-4; D is unclear. The V end was cut by 4 bases, the J end by 7 bases, with 17 bases between. The CDR3 consists of 15 residues. In germline, CDR1 is SGDLS, CDR2 YYNGEE.